A selection of T cell receptor beta chains follows, all from one sample in a study of blood T cells in healthy people across ages. Via MiXCR, TCRdb re-called the 5' RACE reads, giving one row per CDR3 protein. Among more than 1.4 million distinct CDR3 sequences, around 39% were seen once, and the ten largest hold roughly 7.9%. The sequenced sample consisted of blood. All receptors come from a young woman in good health. CDR3s include the opening cysteine and the closing phenylalanine or tryptophan. The order of the fields is J gene, D gene, V gene, CDR3 length, clone size, CDR3 protein, CDR3 DNA. A D gene is named only where the DNA matches it firmly. Where a row states a size, it is once, few, many or the class of an expanded clone; other rows omit it.

J: TRBJ2-1; D: .; V: TRBV15; length: 15; size: once; CDR3: CATSRDLVGGLVEFF; DNA: TGTGCCACCAGCAGAGATCTAGTGGGAGGACTGGTCGAGTTCTTC
J: TRBJ2-7; D: TRBD1; V: TRBV7-9; length: 15; size: .; CDR3: CASNNRDRGRDEQYF; DNA: TGTGCCAGCAACAACCGGGACAGGGGGCGGGACGAGCAGTACTTC
J: TRBJ2-7; D: TRBD2; V: TRBV6-1; length: 16; size: .; CDR3: CASRRNPGLAYNEQYF; DNA: TGTGCCAGCAGACGGAACCCGGGACTAGCCTACAATGAGCAGTACTTC
J: TRBJ1-6; D: .; V: TRBV27; length: 16; size: few; CDR3: CASSPEVRRMNSPLHF; DNA: TGTGCCAGCAGTCCAGAGGTACGTCGGATGAATTCACCCCTCCACTTT
J: TRBJ2-7; D: TRBD2; V: TRBV18; length: 14; size: .; CDR3: CASSRSGREYEQYF; DNA: TGTGCCAGCTCCCGTAGCGGGAGGGAATACGAGCAGTACTTC
J: TRBJ1-2; D: .; V: TRBV12-3/TRBV12-4; length: 13; size: .; CDR3: CASSFLGAYGYTF; DNA: TGTGCCAGCAGTTTTTTGGGGGCGTATGGCTACACCTTC
J: TRBJ2-7; D: TRBD2; V: TRBV4-1; length: 16; size: .; CDR3: CASSQEWGLAEYEQYF; DNA: TGCGCCAGCAGCCAAGAGTGGGGACTAGCGGAATACGAGCAGTACTTC
J: TRBJ2-7; D: .; V: TRBV27; length: 12; size: few; CDR3: CASSSSGSEQYF; DNA: TGTGCCAGCAGTTCCTCAGGGTCCGAGCAGTACTTC
J: TRBJ2-7; D: .; V: TRBV28; length: 13; size: .; CDR3: CASTPGQSYEQYF; DNA: TGTGCCAGCACCCCGGGACAATCCTACGAGCAGTACTTC
J: TRBJ1-2; D: .; V: TRBV9; length: 12; size: .; CDR3: CASFSVNYGYTF; DNA: TGTGCCAGCTTTAGCGTAAACTATGGCTACACCTTC
J: TRBJ2-7; D: .; V: TRBV7-3; length: 14; size: .; CDR3: CASSPGGETNEQYF; DNA: TGTGCCAGCAGCCCCGGCGGAGAGACCAACGAGCAGTACTTC
J: TRBJ2-3; D: .; V: TRBV20-1; length: 14; size: .; CDR3: CSARDAGSVDTQYF; DNA: TGCAGTGCTAGAGATGCGGGATCCGTAGATACGCAGTATTTT
J: TRBJ1-2; D: TRBD1; V: TRBV24-1; length: 16; size: few; CDR3: CATSDGGGAGYYGYTF; DNA: TGTGCCACCAGTGATGGAGGGGGCGCGGGTTACTATGGCTACACCTTC
J: TRBJ1-5; D: .; V: TRBV12-3/TRBV12-4; length: 16; size: .; CDR3: CASSPPGRGGNQPQHF; DNA: TGTGCCAGCAGTCCCCCAGGGAGGGGGGGCAATCAGCCCCAGCATTTT
J: TRBJ1-1; D: .; V: TRBV12-3/TRBV12-4; length: 17; size: .; CDR3: CASSPRGRGPENTEAFF; DNA: TGTGCCAGCAGTCCCCGGGGCAGGGGACCGGAGAACACTGAAGCTTTCTTT
J: TRBJ2-7; D: .; V: TRBV7-2; length: 14; size: .; CDR3: CASSLGAQATEQYF; DNA: TGTGCCAGCAGCTTAGGGGCCCAGGCGACCGAGCAGTACTTC
J: TRBJ2-3; D: TRBD1; V: TRBV7-2; length: 16; size: .; CDR3: CASSSGQGYSTDTQYF; DNA: TGTGCCAGCAGCTCAGGACAGGGCTACTCCACAGATACGCAGTATTTT
J: TRBJ2-3; D: TRBD1; V: TRBV20-1; length: 13; size: few; CDR3: CSRGRGVGDTQYF; DNA: TGCAGCAGGGGGCGGGGCGTCGGAGATACGCAGTATTTT
J: TRBJ2-1; D: TRBD2; V: TRBV20-1; length: 14; size: .; CDR3: CSARGGGALLEQFF; DNA: TGCAGTGCTAGAGGCGGGGGGGCGTTACTTGAGCAGTTCTTC
J: TRBJ2-3; D: TRBD1; V: TRBV24-1; length: 14; size: few; CDR3: CATSLQGAGNTQYF; DNA: TGTGCCACCTCTTTACAGGGGGCCGGTAATACGCAGTATTTT
J: TRBJ2-1; D: .; V: TRBV6-6; length: 15; size: few; CDR3: CASRCVQSSYNEQFF; DNA: TGTGCCAGCAGATGCGTCCAGAGCTCCTACAATGAGCAGTTCTTC
J: TRBJ1-3; D: .; V: TRBV20-1; length: 13; size: .; CDR3: CSARETTGNTIYF; DNA: TGCAGTGCTAGAGAAACTACTGGAAACACCATATATTTT
J: TRBJ1-1; D: .; V: TRBV27; length: 14; size: few; CDR3: CASSIQGGMAEAFF; DNA: TGTGCCAGCAGTATACAGGGCGGAATGGCTGAAGCTTTCTTT
J: TRBJ1-1; D: .; V: TRBV9; length: 18; size: few; CDR3: CASSVVPQVQTRGTEAFF; DNA: TGTGCCAGCAGCGTAGTTCCCCAGGTCCAAACTCGGGGCACTGAAGCTTTCTTT
J: TRBJ2-6; D: TRBD1; V: TRBV7-9; length: 17; size: .; CDR3: CASSLTGGVSGANVLTF; DNA: TGTGCCAGCAGCTTAACAGGGGGCGTCTCTGGGGCCAACGTCCTGACTTTC
J: TRBJ2-5; D: TRBD1; V: TRBV20-1; length: 12; size: .; CDR3: CSARGTGGTQYF; DNA: TGCAGTGCTAGAGGGACAGGGGGAACCCAGTACTTC
J: TRBJ2-3; D: .; V: TRBV25-1; length: 13; size: .; CDR3: CASSGGLSDTQYF; DNA: TGTGCCAGCAGTGGGGGACTTTCGGATACGCAGTATTTT
J: TRBJ2-3; D: .; V: TRBV9; length: 16; size: .; CDR3: CASSVGWSGPTDTQYF; DNA: TGTGCCAGCAGCGTCGGTTGGAGCGGACCCACAGATACGCAGTATTTT
J: TRBJ1-1; D: .; V: TRBV27; length: 15; size: few; CDR3: CASAPPRGRETEAFF; DNA: TGTGCCAGCGCCCCACCCCGGGGCCGGGAGACTGAAGCTTTCTTT
J: TRBJ2-1; D: TRBD2; V: TRBV20-1; length: 15; size: few; CDR3: CSASRTSGANNEQFF; DNA: TGCAGTGCTAGTCGTACTAGCGGGGCGAACAATGAGCAGTTCTTC
J: TRBJ2-1; D: TRBD1; V: TRBV29-1; length: 14; size: .; CDR3: CSTDRDSPYNEQFF; DNA: TGCAGCACAGACCGGGACAGCCCCTACAATGAGCAGTTCTTC
J: TRBJ2-1; D: TRBD2; V: TRBV6-2/TRBV6-3; length: 16; size: .; CDR3: CASRNSAGDEANEQFF; DNA: TGTGCCAGCAGGAATTCCGCGGGAGACGAGGCCAATGAGCAGTTCTTC
J: TRBJ1-2; D: .; V: TRBV29-1; length: 11; size: few; CDR3: CSVPGGGGYTF; DNA: TGCAGCGTCCCGGGGGGTGGAGGCTACACCTTC
J: TRBJ1-5; D: TRBD1; V: TRBV6-1; length: 13; size: .; CDR3: CASRAGGYQPQHF; DNA: TGTGCCAGCAGGGCAGGGGGCTATCAGCCCCAGCATTTT
J: TRBJ1-5; D: .; V: TRBV6-1; length: 15; size: .; CDR3: CASSEETSFNQPQHF; DNA: TGTGCCAGCAGTGAAGAAACAAGCTTCAATCAGCCCCAGCATTTT
J: TRBJ1-1; D: .; V: TRBV9; length: 14; size: .; CDR3: CASSVGTGDTEAFF; DNA: TGTGCCAGCAGCGTAGGAACGGGGGACACTGAAGCTTTCTTT
J: TRBJ1-5; D: .; V: TRBV2; length: 14; size: .; CDR3: CASTGGWGNQPQHF; DNA: TGTGCCAGCACCGGGGGATGGGGCAATCAGCCCCAGCATTTT
J: TRBJ2-7; D: TRBD2; V: TRBV3-1; length: 16; size: .; CDR3: CASGPGTSGVTYEQYF; DNA: TGTGCCAGCGGCCCCGGGACTAGCGGGGTTACCTACGAGCAGTACTTC
J: TRBJ2-3; D: .; V: TRBV29-1; length: 14; size: many; CDR3: CSGGGLSRTDTQYF; DNA: TGCAGCGGGGGAGGACTTAGCCGCACAGATACGCAGTATTTT
J: TRBJ2-5; D: .; V: TRBV5-5; length: 15; size: .; CDR3: CASSLVGAGKETQYF; DNA: TGTGCCAGCAGCCTGGTCGGGGCCGGGAAAGAGACCCAGTACTTC
J: TRBJ2-1; D: TRBD2; V: TRBV2; length: 13; size: .; CDR3: CASSDLAGKEQFF; DNA: TGTGCCAGCAGTGACCTAGCGGGGAAAGAGCAGTTCTTC
J: TRBJ2-5; D: .; V: TRBV3-1; length: 11; size: once; CDR3: CASKRYNEQYF; DNA: TGTGCCAGCAAAAGGTACAATGAGCAGTACTTC
J: TRBJ2-5; D: .; V: TRBV5-1; length: 16; size: .; CDR3: CASSFYLGTGRETQYF; DNA: TGCGCCAGCAGCTTTTATTTAGGAACAGGGAGAGAGACCCAGTACTTC
J: TRBJ1-5; D: .; V: TRBV6-5; length: 14; size: .; CDR3: CASSRQASNQPQHF; DNA: TGTGCCAGCAGCAGACAGGCCTCCAATCAGCCCCAGCATTTT
J: TRBJ2-5; D: .; V: TRBV12-3/TRBV12-4; length: 13; size: .; CDR3: CASSLDVRDEQYF; DNA: TGTGCCAGCAGTTTAGACGTTAGAGATGAGCAGTACTTC
J: TRBJ2-5; D: .; V: TRBV5-1; length: 15; size: .; CDR3: CASSPGASRQAEQYF; DNA: TGCGCCAGCAGCCCTGGGGCTAGCCGACAAGCTGAGCAGTACTTC
J: TRBJ2-1; D: TRBD1; V: TRBV30; length: 16; size: few; CDR3: CAWSHRRDRGKEKQFF; DNA: TGTGCCTGGAGCCACAGGAGGGACAGGGGCAAGGAGAAGCAGTTCTTC
J: TRBJ1-5; D: .; V: TRBV6-6; length: 13; size: .; CDR3: CASSREFNKPQHF; DNA: TGTGCCAGCAGTAGGGAGTTCAATAAGCCCCAGCATTTT
J: TRBJ2-7; D: TRBD2; V: TRBV6-1; length: 16; size: .; CDR3: CASSGGTSGDHNEQYF; DNA: TGTGCCAGCAGTGGGGGGACTAGCGGGGACCACAATGAGCAGTACTTC
J: TRBJ2-6; D: .; V: TRBV12-3/TRBV12-4; length: 17; size: .; CDR3: CASSLFKEGQRTNVLTF; DNA: TGTGCCAGCAGTTTATTTAAGGAGGGACAAAGGACCAACGTCCTGACTTTC
J: TRBJ1-5; D: .; V: TRBV20-1; length: 15; size: few; CDR3: CSARPGTVSNQPQHF; DNA: TGCAGTGCTAGACCGGGGACGGTTAGCAATCAGCCCCAGCATTTT
J: TRBJ1-2; D: .; V: TRBV20-1; length: 11; size: few; CDR3: CSAPGENGYTF; DNA: TGCAGTGCCCCCGGAGAGAATGGCTACACCTTC
J: TRBJ2-1; D: .; V: TRBV10-3; length: 13; size: few; CDR3: CAISDYERGEQFF; DNA: TGTGCCATCAGTGATTATGAACGAGGAGAGCAGTTCTTC
J: TRBJ2-3; D: .; V: TRBV6-2/TRBV6-3; length: 14; size: few; CDR3: CASSDGPPPDTQYF; DNA: TGTGCCAGCAGTGACGGGCCTCCCCCAGATACGCAGTATTTT